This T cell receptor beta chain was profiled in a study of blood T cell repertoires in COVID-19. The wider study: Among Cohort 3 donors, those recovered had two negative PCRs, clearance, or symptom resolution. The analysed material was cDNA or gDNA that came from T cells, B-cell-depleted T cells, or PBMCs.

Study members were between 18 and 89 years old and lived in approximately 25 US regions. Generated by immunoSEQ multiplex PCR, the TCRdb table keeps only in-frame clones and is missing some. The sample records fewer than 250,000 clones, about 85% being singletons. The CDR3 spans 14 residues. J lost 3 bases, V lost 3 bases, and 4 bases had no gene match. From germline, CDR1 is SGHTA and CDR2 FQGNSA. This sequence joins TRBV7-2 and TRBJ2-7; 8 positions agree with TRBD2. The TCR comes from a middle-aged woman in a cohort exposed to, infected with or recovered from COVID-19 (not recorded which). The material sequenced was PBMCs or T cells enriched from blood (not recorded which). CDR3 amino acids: CASSFGLAGYEQYF. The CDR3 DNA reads TGTGCCAGCAGCTTCGGCCTAGCGGGCTACGAGCAGTACTTC.